This T cell receptor (beta chain) was identified during a study of T cell responses to AZD1222 COVID-19 vaccine. Overall study findings and caveats: The study found Spike-specific TCR breadth and depth rose after two AZD1222 doses. The donors showed a predominance of white British ancestry and of females, with possible underestimation of clonal diversity.

A word on this clone: Its antigen is unknown.

Assay: immunoSEQ multiplex PCR; the TCRdb copy retains only in-frame clones and omits some. The table has 100,000 to 130,000 clones, roughly 86% seen once; the top ten hold around 3.2%. The source of this sequence is an adult in good health. The sample consisted of peripheral blood, taken on day 0 of AZD1222 vaccination.

This CDR3 is CASSTKGQEETQYF. In nucleotides, the CDR3 is TGTGCCAGCTCAACCAAGGGACAGGAAGAGACCCAGTACTTC. The V call is TRBV18, the J call TRBJ2-5, with TRBD1 matching 8 bases. Looked up from germline, CDR1 is KGHSH and CDR2 is LQKENI. There are 14 residues in the CDR3. V dropped 5 bases and J dropped 3; count of bases not matched to a gene: 5.